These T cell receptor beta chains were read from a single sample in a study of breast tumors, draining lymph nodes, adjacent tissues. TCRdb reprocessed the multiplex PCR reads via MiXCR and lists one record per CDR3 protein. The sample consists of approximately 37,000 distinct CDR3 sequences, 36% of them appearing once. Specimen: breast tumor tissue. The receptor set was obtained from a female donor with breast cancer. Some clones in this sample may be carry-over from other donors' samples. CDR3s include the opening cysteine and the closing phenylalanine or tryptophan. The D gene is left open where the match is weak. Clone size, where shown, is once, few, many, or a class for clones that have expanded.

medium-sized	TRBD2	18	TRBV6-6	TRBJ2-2	CASRPGTSGRALSGELFF	TGTGCCAGCAGGCCCGGGACTAGCGGGAGGGCCCTATCCGGGGAGCTGTTTTTT
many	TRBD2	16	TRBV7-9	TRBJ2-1	CASSSPGTSGRYEQFF	TGTGCCAGCAGCTCGCCCGGGACTAGCGGGAGGTATGAGCAGTTCTTC
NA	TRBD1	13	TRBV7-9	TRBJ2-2	CASSWTGSRGAVF	TGTGCCAGCAGCTGGACAGGGTCGCGGGGAGCTGTTTTT
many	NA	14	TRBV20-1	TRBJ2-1	CSAGGASGPNEQFF	TGCAGTGCTGGGGGGGCTAGCGGCCCCAATGAGCAGTTCTTC
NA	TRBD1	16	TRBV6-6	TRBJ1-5	CASTTDGDSSNQPQHF	TGTGCCAGCACCACCGACGGGGACAGTAGCAATCAGCCCCAGCATTTT
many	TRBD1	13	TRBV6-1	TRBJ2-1	CASSGGQANEQFF	TGTGCCAGCAGTGGGGGACAGGCCAATGAGCAGTTCTTC
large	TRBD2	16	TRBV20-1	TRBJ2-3	CSASGTSGASTDTQYF	TGCAGTGCTTCCGGGACTAGCGGAGCTAGCACAGATACGCAGTATTTT
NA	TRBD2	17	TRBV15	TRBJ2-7	CATSSGTSGYLPYEQCF	TGTGCCACCAGCAGCGGGACTAGCGGGTACTTACCCTACGAGCAGTGCTTC
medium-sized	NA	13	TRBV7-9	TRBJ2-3	CASSSRGPDTQYF	TGTGCCAGCAGCTCACGGGGGCCAGATACGCAGTATTTT
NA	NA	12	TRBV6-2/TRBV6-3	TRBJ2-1	CASSYSKDEQFF	TGTGCCAGCAGTTACTCTAAGGATGAGCAGTTCTTC
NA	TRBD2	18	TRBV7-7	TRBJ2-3	CASSSSGRAKEGTDTQYF	TGTGCTAGCAGCTCTAGCGGGAGGGCAAAGGAGGGCACAGATACGCAGTATTTT
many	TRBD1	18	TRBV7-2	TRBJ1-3	CASSLRWDRTGSGNTIYF	TGTGCCAGCAGCTTAAGGTGGGACAGGACCGGCTCTGGAAACACCATATATTTT
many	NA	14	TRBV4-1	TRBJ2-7	CASSQDTGSYEQYF	TGCGCCAGCAGCCAAGATACAGGATCCTACGAGCAGTACTTC
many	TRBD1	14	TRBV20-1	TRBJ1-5	CSARSGQGNQPQHF	TGCAGTGCTAGATCGGGACAGGGCAATCAGCCCCAGCATTTT
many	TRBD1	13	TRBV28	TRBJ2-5	CASSSGQEETQYF	TGTGCCAGCAGTTCAGGACAGGAAGAGACCCAGTACTTC
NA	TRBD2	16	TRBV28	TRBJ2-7	CASSPPPTSVNYEQYF	TGTGCCAGCAGTCCCCCTCCGACTAGCGTGAACTACGAGCAGTACTTC
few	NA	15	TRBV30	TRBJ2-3	CAWSVSAGALDTQYF	TGTGCCTGGAGTGTAAGCGCGGGGGCACTAGATACGCAGTATTTT
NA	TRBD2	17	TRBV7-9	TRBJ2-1	CASSLSGTPQGHNEQFF	TGTGCCAGCAGCTTGAGCGGGACCCCCCAAGGCCACAATGAGCAGTTCTTC
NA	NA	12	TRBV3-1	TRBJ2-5	CASSQSRETQYF	TGTGCCAGCAGCCAAAGCCGGGAGACCCAGTACTTC
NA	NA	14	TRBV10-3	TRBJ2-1	CAISGRDIGNEQFF	TGTGCCATCAGTGGACGGGACATTGGGAATGAGCAGTTCTTC
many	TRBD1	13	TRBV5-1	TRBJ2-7	CASSPGTGDKQYF	TGCGCCAGCAGCCCAGGGACAGGGGATAAGCAGTACTTC
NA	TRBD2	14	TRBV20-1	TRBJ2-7	CSAITSGRAEEQYF	TGCAGTGCAATAACTAGCGGGAGGGCCGAGGAGCAGTACTTC
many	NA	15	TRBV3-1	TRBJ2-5	CASSQPYGGQETQYF	TGTGCCAGCAGCCAACCGTACGGCGGCCAAGAGACCCAGTACTTC
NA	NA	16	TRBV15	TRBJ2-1	CATSRERPSSYNEQFF	TGTGCCACCAGCAGAGAAAGGCCGAGCTCCTACAATGAGCAGTTCTTC
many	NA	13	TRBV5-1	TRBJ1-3	CASSTWTGNTIYF	TGCGCCAGCAGCACCTGGACGGGAAACACCATATATTTT
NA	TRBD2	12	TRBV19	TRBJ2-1	CASSSRTSGEFF	TGTGCCAGTAGTTCCCGGACTAGCGGTGAGTTCTTC
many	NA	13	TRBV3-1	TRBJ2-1	CASSQRTNNEQFF	TGTGCCAGCAGCCAACGGACGAACAATGAGCAGTTCTTC
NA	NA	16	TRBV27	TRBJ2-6	CASSARQCSGANVLTF	TGTGCCAGCAGTGCCCGACAATGCTCTGGGGCCAACGTCCTGACTTTC
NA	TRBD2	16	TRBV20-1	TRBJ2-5	CSAAGAGGPIQETQYF	TGCAGTGCCGCAGGGGCGGGAGGTCCCATCCAAGAGACCCAGTACTTC
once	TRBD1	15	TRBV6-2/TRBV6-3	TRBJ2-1	CASTDRGRGYNEQFF	TGTGCGAGCACGGACAGGGGGAGAGGTTACAATGAGCAGTTCTTC
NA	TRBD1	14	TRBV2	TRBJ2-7	CASGYGRGSYEQYF	TGTGCCAGCGGGTACGGCAGGGGGTCCTACGAGCAGTACTTC
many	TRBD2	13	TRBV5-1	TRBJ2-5	CASSGTSVETQYF	TGCGCCAGCAGCGGCACTAGCGTAGAGACCCAGTACTTC
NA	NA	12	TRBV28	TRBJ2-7	CASSRPLLEQYF	TGTGCCAGCAGCAGACCACTACTCGAGCAGTACTTC
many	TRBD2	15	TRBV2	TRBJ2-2	CASTGLAGNTGELFF	TGTGCCAGCACCGGACTAGCGGGAAACACCGGGGAGCTGTTTTTT
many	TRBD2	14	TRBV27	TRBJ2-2	CASREGTSGKELFF	TGTGCCAGCAGAGAAGGGACTAGCGGCAAGGAGCTGTTTTTT
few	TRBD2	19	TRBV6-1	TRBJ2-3	CASSEPRRSGRDDADTQYF	TGTGCCAGCAGTGAACCTAGAAGGAGCGGGAGGGACGACGCAGATACGCAGTATTTT
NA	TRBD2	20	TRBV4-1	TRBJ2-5	CASSQSTRLAGGGVRETQYF	TGCGCCAGCAGCCAATCAACGAGACTAGCGGGAGGAGGGGTGAGAGAGACCCAGTACTTC
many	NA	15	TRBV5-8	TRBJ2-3	CASSLGRAGTDTQYF	TGTGCCAGCAGCTTGGGCAGGGCGGGCACAGATACGCAGTATTTT
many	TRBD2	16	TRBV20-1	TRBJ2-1	CSASSSGLAGNNEQFF	TGCAGTGCGTCTTCATCGGGACTAGCGGGAAACAATGAGCAGTTCTTC
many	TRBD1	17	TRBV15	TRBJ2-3	CATSRDLPQGAADTQYF	TGTGCCACCAGCAGAGACCTACCACAGGGGGCTGCAGATACGCAGTATTTT
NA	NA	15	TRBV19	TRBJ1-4	CASSKGSATNEKLFF	TGTGCCAGTAGCAAGGGATCCGCAACTAATGAAAAACTGTTTTTT
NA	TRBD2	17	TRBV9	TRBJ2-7	CASSVELAGSSFGEQYF	TGTGCCAGCAGCGTAGAATTAGCGGGGTCTTCCTTTGGCGAGCAGTACTTC
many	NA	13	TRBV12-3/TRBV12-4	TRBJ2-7	CASSLSTSYEQYF	TGTGCCAGCAGTTTATCAACATCCTACGAGCAGTACTTC
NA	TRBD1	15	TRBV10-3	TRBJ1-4	CAISETGAKLEKLFF	TGTGCCATCAGTGAGACAGGGGCCAAACTCGAAAAACTGTTTTTT
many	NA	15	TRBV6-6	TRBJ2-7	CASSHYLGPYYEQYF	TGTGCCAGCAGTCACTATCTAGGCCCCTATTACGAGCAGTACTTC
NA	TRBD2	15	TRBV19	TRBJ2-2	CASSGLAGATGVLFF	TGTGCCAGTAGTGGTTTAGCGGGAGCTACCGGGGTGCTGTTTTTT
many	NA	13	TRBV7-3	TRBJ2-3	CASSLTGSDTQYF	TGTGCCAGCAGCTTAACAGGATCAGATACGCAGTATTTT
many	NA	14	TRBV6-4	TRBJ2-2	CASSTQGFTGELFF	TGTGCCAGCAGCACCCAGGGATTCACCGGGGAGCTGTTTTTT
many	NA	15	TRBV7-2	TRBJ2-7	CASSLVRGRVIEQYF	TGTGCCAGCAGCTTAGTAAGGGGGAGGGTGATTGAGCAGTACTTC
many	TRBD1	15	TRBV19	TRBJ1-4	CASSPKDRGSEKLFF	TGTGCCAGTAGTCCGAAGGACAGGGGGAGCGAAAAACTGTTTTTT
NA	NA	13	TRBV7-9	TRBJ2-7	CASSCGQFYERYF	TGTGCCAGCAGCTGTGGACAGTTCTACGAGCGGTACTTC
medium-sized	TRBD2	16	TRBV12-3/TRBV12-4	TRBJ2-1	CASSPRSGRPDNEQFF	TGTGCCAGCAGTCCCCGGAGCGGGAGGCCTGACAATGAGCAGTTCTTC
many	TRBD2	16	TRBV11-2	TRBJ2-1	CASSLDIGLASNEQFF	TGTGCCAGCAGCTTAGATATAGGACTAGCTAGCAATGAGCAGTTCTTC
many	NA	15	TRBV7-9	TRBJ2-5	CASSPTSKTGETQYF	TGTGCCAGCAGCCCGACTAGTAAGACGGGAGAGACCCAGTACTTC